This T cell receptor beta chain derives from a study of graft-versus-host responses after intestinal transplantation. Clones were read by immunoSEQ multiplex PCR, and TCRdb kept only the in-frame ones, dropping some. The sample has 70,000 or so clones; over 75% are singletons. This clone was detected only once. The antigen is undetermined. The CDR3 extends over 13 amino acids. Germline assignment: CDR1 KGHSH and CDR2 LQKENI. The junction had 3 bases not matched to a gene; V was cut back by 4 bases and J by 5 bases. This TCR came from a human donor who was the organ donor for an intestinal transplant. The chain recombines TRBV18 with TRBJ2-5; 8 bases are shared with TRBD2. The sequenced sample was unstimulated CD4+ T cells sorted from spleen or lymph node cells, obtained before transplant. CDR3 residues: CASSLQRGETQYF. The CDR3 coding sequence is TGTGCCAGCTCACTACAGCGGGGGGAGACCCAGTACTTC.